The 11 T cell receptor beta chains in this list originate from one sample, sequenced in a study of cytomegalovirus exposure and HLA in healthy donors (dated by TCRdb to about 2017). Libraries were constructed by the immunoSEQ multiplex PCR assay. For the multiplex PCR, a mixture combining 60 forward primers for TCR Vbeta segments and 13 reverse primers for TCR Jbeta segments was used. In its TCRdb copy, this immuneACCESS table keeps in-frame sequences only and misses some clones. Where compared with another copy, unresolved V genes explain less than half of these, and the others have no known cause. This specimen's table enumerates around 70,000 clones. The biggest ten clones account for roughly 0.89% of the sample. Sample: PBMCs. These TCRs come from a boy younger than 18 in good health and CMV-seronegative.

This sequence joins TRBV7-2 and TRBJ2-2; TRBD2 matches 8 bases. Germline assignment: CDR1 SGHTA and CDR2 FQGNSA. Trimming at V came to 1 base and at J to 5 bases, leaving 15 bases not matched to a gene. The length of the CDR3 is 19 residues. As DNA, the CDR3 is TGTGCCAGCAGCTTAGGCCCTAGTGGGCTAGCGGGCAGAACCGGGGAGCTGTTTTTT. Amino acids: CASSLGPSGLAGRTGELFF.

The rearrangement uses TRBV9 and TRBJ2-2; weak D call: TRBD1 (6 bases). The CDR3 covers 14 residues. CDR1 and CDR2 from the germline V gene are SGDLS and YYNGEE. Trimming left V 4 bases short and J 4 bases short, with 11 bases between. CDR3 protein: CASSTGQSTGELFF. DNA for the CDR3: TGTGCCAGCAGCACCGGACAGAGCACCGGGGAGCTGTTTTTT.

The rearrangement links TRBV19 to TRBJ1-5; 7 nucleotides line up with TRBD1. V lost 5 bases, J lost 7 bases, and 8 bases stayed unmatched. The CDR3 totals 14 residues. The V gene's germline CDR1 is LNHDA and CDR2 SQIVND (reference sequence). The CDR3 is CASSHEGARQPQHF. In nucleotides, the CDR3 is TGTGCCAGTAGTCATGAGGGGGCGAGGCAGCCCCAGCATTTT.

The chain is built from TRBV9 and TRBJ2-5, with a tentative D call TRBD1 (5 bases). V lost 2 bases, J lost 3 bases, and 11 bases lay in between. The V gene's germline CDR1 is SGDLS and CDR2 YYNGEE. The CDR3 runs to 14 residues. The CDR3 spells CASSVLGVEETQYF. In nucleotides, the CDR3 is TGTGCCAGCAGCGTGCTAGGGGTCGAAGAGACCCAGTACTTC. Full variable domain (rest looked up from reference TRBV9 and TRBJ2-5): DSGVTQTPKHLITATGQRVTLRCSPRSGDLSVYWYQQSLDQGLQFLIQYYNGEERAKGNILERFSAQQFPDLHSELNLSSLELGDSALYFCASSVLGVEETQYFGPGTRLLVL.

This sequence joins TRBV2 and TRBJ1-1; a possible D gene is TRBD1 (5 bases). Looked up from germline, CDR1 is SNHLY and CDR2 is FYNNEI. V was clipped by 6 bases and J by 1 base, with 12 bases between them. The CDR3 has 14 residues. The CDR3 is CASSHGGSNTEAFF. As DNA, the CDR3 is TGTGCCAGCAGCCACGGGGGTTCGAACACTGAAGCTTTCTTT.

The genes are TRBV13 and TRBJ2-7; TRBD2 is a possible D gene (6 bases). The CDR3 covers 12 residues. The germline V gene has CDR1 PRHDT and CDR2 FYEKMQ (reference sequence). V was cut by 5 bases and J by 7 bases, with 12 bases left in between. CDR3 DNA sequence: TGTGCCAGCAGCCACGGGAGAGGGGAGCAGTACTTC. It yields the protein CASSHGRGEQYF.

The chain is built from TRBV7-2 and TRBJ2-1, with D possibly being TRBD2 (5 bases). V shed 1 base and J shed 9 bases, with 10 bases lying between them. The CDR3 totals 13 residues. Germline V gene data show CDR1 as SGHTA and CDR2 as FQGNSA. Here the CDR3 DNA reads TGTGCCAGCAGCTTAGTCCGTGCGGGTGAGCAGTTCTTC. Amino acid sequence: CASSLVRAGEQFF.

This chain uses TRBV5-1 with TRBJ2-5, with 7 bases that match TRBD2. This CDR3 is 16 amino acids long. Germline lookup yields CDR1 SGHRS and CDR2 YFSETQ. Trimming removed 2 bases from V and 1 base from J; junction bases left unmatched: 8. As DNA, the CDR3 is TGCGCCAGCAGCTTTAATTGGGGAGGGCCCCAAGAGACCCAGTACTTC. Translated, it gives CASSFNWGGPQETQYF.

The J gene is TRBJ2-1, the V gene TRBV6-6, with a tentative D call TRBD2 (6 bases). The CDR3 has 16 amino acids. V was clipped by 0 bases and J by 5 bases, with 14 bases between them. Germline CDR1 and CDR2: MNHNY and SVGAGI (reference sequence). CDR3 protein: CASSYSDYISDNEQFF. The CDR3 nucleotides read TGTGCCAGCAGTTACTCGGACTACATATCCGACAATGAGCAGTTCTTC.

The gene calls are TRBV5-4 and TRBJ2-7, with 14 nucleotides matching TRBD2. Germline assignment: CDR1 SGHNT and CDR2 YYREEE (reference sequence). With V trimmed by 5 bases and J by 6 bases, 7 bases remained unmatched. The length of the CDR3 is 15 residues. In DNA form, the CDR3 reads TGTGCCAGCAGTTCGGGACTAGCGGGAGTGGGCGAGCAGTACTTC. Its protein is CASSSGLAGVGEQYF.

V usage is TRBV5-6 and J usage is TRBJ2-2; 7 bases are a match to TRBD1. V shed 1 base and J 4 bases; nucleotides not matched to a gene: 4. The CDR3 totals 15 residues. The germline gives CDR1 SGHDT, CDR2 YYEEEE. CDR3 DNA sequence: TGTGCCAGCAGCTTGACGACAGGGATCACCGGGGAGCTGTTTTTT. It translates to CASSLTTGITGELFF.